This T cell receptor beta chain was observed in a study of breast tumors, draining lymph nodes, adjacent tissues. With respect to this clonotype: Its antigen remains unidentified.

Germline CDR1 reads PRHDT; CDR2 reads FYEKMQ (reference sequence). V was trimmed by 2 bases and J by 4 bases, leaving 12 bases between them. The CDR3 consists of 14 residues. Overall study results and limits: Compared with lymph nodes, tumors were less diverse; compared with nontumor tissue, more. Data only fit, rather than demonstrated, lymph node origin of most tumor T cells. Compared with basal-like, luminal-like tumors shared significantly more repertoire with nontumor tissue.

In TCRdb, the multiplex PCR reads were re-called with MiXCR into one record per CDR3 protein. This table has 23,000 or so distinct CDR3 sequences, around three fifths appearing once. Sequencing was carried out using tumor-adjacent breast tissue. This receptor was identified in a female donor with breast cancer. Some clones in this sample may be carry-over from other donors' samples. The chain combines TRBV13 with TRBJ2-7, with D possibly TRBD1 on 6 matching bases. CDR3 loop: CASSLQDRTYEQYF. DNA for the CDR3: TGTGCCAGCAGCTTACAGGACAGAACTTACGAGCAGTACTTC.